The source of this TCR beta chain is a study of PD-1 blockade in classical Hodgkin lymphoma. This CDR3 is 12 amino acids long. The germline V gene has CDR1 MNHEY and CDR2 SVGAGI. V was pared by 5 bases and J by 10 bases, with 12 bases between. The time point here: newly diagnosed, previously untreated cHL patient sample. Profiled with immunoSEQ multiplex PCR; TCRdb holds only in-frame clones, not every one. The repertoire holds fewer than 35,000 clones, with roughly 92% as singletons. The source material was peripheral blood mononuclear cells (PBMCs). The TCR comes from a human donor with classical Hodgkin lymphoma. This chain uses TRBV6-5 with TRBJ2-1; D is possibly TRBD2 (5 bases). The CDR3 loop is CASSGLMREQFF. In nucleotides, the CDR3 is TGTGCCAGCAGTGGACTCATGAGGGAGCAGTTCTTC.